Below are 12 T cell receptor beta chains sequenced from a single sample in a study of T cell responses to AZD1222 COVID-19 vaccine. Libraries were prepared by immunoSEQ multiplex PCR; TCRdb keeps only in-frame clonotypes and omits some of them. The table shows some 130,000 clones, with 92% occurring only once. Material: peripheral blood, obtained on day 0 of AZD1222 vaccination. These receptors all stem from an adult in good health.

This chain uses TRBV4-3 with TRBJ1-6; D is unclear. The V end lost 3 bases, the J end lost 7 bases, and 16 bases lay between the germline ends. The CDR3 is made up of 16 amino acids. Per the germline V gene, CDR1 is LGHNA and CDR2 is YSLEER. The DNA of the CDR3 is TGCGCCAGCAGCCAGGAGCAGGAACTTCGGAATTCACCCCTCCACTTT. Its translation: CASSQEQELRNSPLHF.

The J gene is TRBJ1-4, the V gene TRBV15; D remains unclear. The ends were cut back, 0 bases at V and 10 bases at J, with 15 bases in the middle. Per germline, CDR1 LNHNV and CDR2 YYDKDF (reference sequence). The CDR3 spans 15 residues. DNA of the CDR3: TGTGCCACCAGCAGAGATCTTTCCACCGACGGAAAACTGTTTTTT. It codes for CATSRDLSTDGKLFF.

This sequence joins TRBV12-5 and TRBJ2-2; no reliable D call. CDR1 is LGHNT and CDR2 is FRNRAP in the germline V gene. This CDR3 spans 14 amino acids. Trimming took off 7 bases at V and 3 bases at J, with 12 bases between the two ends. CDR3 sequence (DNA): TGTGCTAGTGCTACTGGTCAGGACACCGGGGAGCTGTTTTTT. Translation gives CASATGQDTGELFF.

A note on this clone: Distinct nucleotide sequences in the sample also encode this CDR3. This sequence joins TRBV28 and TRBJ2-7; 10 nucleotides agree with TRBD2. The germline V gene has CDR1 MDHEN and CDR2 SYDVKM. The CDR3 is made up of 16 amino acids. V lost 0 bases and J lost 0; bases outside the gene matches: 2. CDR3 amino acids: CASSLWASGSSYEQYF. For the CDR3, the DNA is TGTGCCAGCAGTTTATGGGCTAGCGGGAGCTCCTACGAGCAGTACTTC.

The chain has TRBV5-5 and TRBJ1-1; D gene unclear. Germline assignment: CDR1 SGHKS and CDR2 YYEKEE (reference sequence). V lost 3 bases and J 0 bases, leaving 9 bases between the germline ends. The CDR3 has 14 residues. CDR3 in DNA: TGTGCCAGCAGCTACCAGACCGTGAACACTGAAGCTTTCTTT. This encodes CASSYQTVNTEAFF.

V is TRBV5-6 and J is TRBJ1-2, with D possibly TRBD1 on 5 matching bases. Trimming left V 6 bases short and J 8 bases short, with 17 bases between. The CDR3 sequence is 13 residues long. The germline CDR1 and CDR2 sequences are SGHDT and YYEEEE. The chain's CDR3 is CASTLLGGGGYTF. In DNA form, the CDR3 reads TGTGCCAGCACCCTGCTTGGGGGAGGAGGCTACACCTTC.

The chain has TRBV7-3 and TRBJ2-5; TRBD2 might be the D (5 bases). V was clipped by 2 bases and J by 1 base, with 17 bases between them. CDR3 size: 17 residues. Germline assignment: CDR1 SGHTA and CDR2 FQGTGA. The CDR3 region is CASSLGSGITSQETQYF. The CDR3 nucleotides read TGTGCCAGCAGCTTAGGATCCGGGATTACATCCCAAGAGACCCAGTACTTC.

V and J are TRBV23-1 and TRBJ2-1; weak D call: TRBD2 (5 bases). TRBV23-1 is an ORF for which the function is uncertain. Trimming pared 5 bases from V and 8 bases from J, leaving 16 bases between. The CDR3 loop spans 14 amino acids. This CDR3 reads CASSKDSSGDEQFF. For the CDR3, the DNA is TGCGCCAGCAGTAAGGACTCCTCGGGCGATGAGCAGTTCTTC.

The chain is built from TRBV19 and TRBJ2-5; 8 positions agree with TRBD1. The V and J ends lost 5 bases and 4 bases, in that order; junction bases with no gene match: 3. The CDR3 has 13 residues. The germline gives CDR1 LNHDA, CDR2 SQIVND (reference sequence). As DNA, the CDR3 is TGTGCCAGTAGTGACAGGGGTCCAGAGACCCAGTACTTC. Amino acid sequence: CASSDRGPETQYF.

V is TRBV12-5 and J is TRBJ2-7; perhaps TRBD2 as D (6 bases). V was shortened by 8 bases and J by 2 bases, with 16 bases between the two germline ends. Germline lookup yields CDR1 LGHNT and CDR2 FRNRAP. There are 14 residues in the CDR3. CDR3 DNA sequence: TGTGCTAGTTCCGGGGGACTTACCACCTACGAGCAGTACTTC. This translates into CASSGGLTTYEQYF. Based on the CDR3 plus reference TRBV12-5 and TRBJ2-7, the full variable domain is DARVTQTPRHKVTEMGQEVTMRCQPILGHNTVFWYRQTMMQGLELLAYFRNRAPLDDSGMPKDRFSAEMPDATLATLKIQPSEPRDSAVYFCASSGGLTTYEQYFGPGTRLTVT.

The V call is TRBV4-1, the J call TRBJ1-1; unclear D gene. The CDR3 loop spans 14 amino acids. CDR1 and CDR2 from the germline V gene are MGHRA and YSYEKL. V lost 3 bases and J lost 0, with 8 bases in between. The CDR3 region is CASSQRVVNTEAFF. The CDR3 region has the DNA TGCGCCAGCAGCCAGAGGGTAGTGAACACTGAAGCTTTCTTT.

The rearrangement links TRBV30 to TRBJ2-5; no definite D call. The CDR3 loop spans 12 amino acids. Trimming cost V 3 bases and J 5 bases, with 10 bases left between them. Germline values: CDR1 GTSNPN, CDR2 SVGIG (reference sequence). DNA of the CDR3: TGTGCCTGGAGAGCCCAAAGGGAGACCCAGTACTTC. Translation: CAWRAQRETQYF.